A single sample is the source of the 20 T cell receptor beta chains below, sequenced in a study of blood T cell repertoires in COVID-19. Assay: immunoSEQ multiplex PCR; the TCRdb copy retains only in-frame clones and omits some. The table shows 250,000 or so clones, with roughly 83% occurring only once. The sequenced material came from peripheral blood. The receptor source for this set is a man of 80 years or more with acute or convalescent COVID-19.

The rearrangement joins TRBV20-1 to TRBJ2-1; 9 nucleotides align to TRBD2. The CDR3 sequence is 14 residues long. Trimming removed 3 bases from V and 9 bases from J; junction bases left unmatched: 9. The germline V gene encodes CDR1 DFQATT and CDR2 SNEGSKA (reference sequence). DNA of the CDR3: TGCAGTGCTAGTAAAGCGGGAGGCCCTAGTGAGCAGTTCTTC. Translated: CSASKAGGPSEQFF.

The chain employs TRBV6-5 and TRBJ1-2; 9 bases map to TRBD1. The CDR3 sequence is 15 residues long. The V and J ends lost 7 bases and 2 bases, in that order; junction bases with no gene match: 8. Germline V CDR1 and CDR2: MNHEY, SVGAGI. This CDR3 reads CASNPGQGGNYGYTF. CDR3 DNA sequence: TGTGCCAGCAATCCGGGACAGGGAGGCAACTATGGCTACACCTTC.

This clone came up once. V and J are TRBV4-1 and TRBJ2-2; 9 nucleotides match TRBD1. Germline-derived CDR1 and CDR2 are MGHRA and YSYEKL. With 1 base clipped from V and 5 bases from J, the junction kept 8 bases outside the gene matches. The CDR3 runs 17 residues. This CDR3 reads CASSQGEGTGRTGELFF. In nucleotides, the CDR3 is TGCGCCAGCAGCCAAGGGGAAGGGACAGGGAGGACCGGGGAGCTGTTTTTT.

This sequence joins TRBV27 and TRBJ1-5; a possible D gene is TRBD1 (5 bases). V was cut by 5 bases and J by 1 base, with 12 bases left in between. The CDR3 runs to 15 residues. Germline V gives CDR1 MNHEY, CDR2 SMNVEV (reference sequence). The CDR3: CASSPQGASNQPQHF. As DNA, the CDR3 is TGTGCCAGCAGTCCGCAAGGGGCAAGCAATCAGCCCCAGCATTTT.

A note on this clone: The sample carries other DNA sequences with the same CDR3. The genes are TRBV18 and TRBJ1-2, with 9 bases fitting TRBD1. CDR3 length equals 15 residues. Germline CDR1 reads KGHSH; CDR2 reads LQKENI. The trim removed 0 bases at V and 4 bases at J, leaving 3 bases unmatched. In DNA form, the CDR3 reads TGTGCCAGCTCACCACCGGGGACAGGGACCTATGGCTACACCTTC. It specifies CASSPPGTGTYGYTF.

The V and J genes are TRBV2 and TRBJ2-1, with TRBD2 matching 13 bases. The CDR3 has 19 amino acids. Germline CDR1 and CDR2: SNHLY and FYNNEI. The V and J ends lost 4 bases and 1 base, in that order; junction bases with no gene match: 10. CDR3 nucleotide sequence: TGTGCCAGCAGTGCCCTACTAGCGGGGGGGATATCTTCCTACAATGAGCAGTTCTTC. Its protein product is CASSALLAGGISSYNEQFF.

This sequence joins TRBV18 and TRBJ1-2, with TRBD1 matching over 8 bases. Germline loops: CDR1 KGHSH, CDR2 LQKENI. The CDR3 consists of 15 residues. Unmatched junction bases numbered 7, after V lost 2 bases and J lost 5 bases. CDR3 protein: CASSPGTQGAYGYTF. DNA for the CDR3: TGTGCCAGCTCACCAGGAACCCAGGGGGCTTATGGCTACACCTTC.

The chain uses TRBV7-3 and TRBJ2-3; 9 bases align to TRBD2. Looked up from germline, CDR1 is SGHTA and CDR2 is FQGTGA. This CDR3 region has 16 residues. Trimming cost V 3 bases and J 7 bases; bases outside gene matches: 11. The CDR3 loop is CASSLVAGGPVNTQYF. The CDR3 coding sequence is TGTGCCAGCAGCTTGGTCGCGGGAGGGCCGGTGAATACGCAGTATTTT. The variable domain in full, completed from reference TRBV7-3 and TRBJ2-3, reads GAGVSQTPSNKVTEKGKYVELRCDPISGHTALYWYRQSLGQGPEFLIYFQGTGAADDSGLPNDRFFAVRPEGSVSTLKIQRTERGDSAVYLCASSLVAGGPVNTQYFGPGTRLTVL.

The chain is built from TRBV19 and TRBJ1-3; maybe TRBD1 (6 bases). Looked up from germline, CDR1 is LNHDA and CDR2 is SQIVND (reference sequence). The ends were cut back, 6 bases at V and 4 bases at J, with 16 bases in the middle. The CDR3 totals 15 residues. The CDR3 DNA is TGTGCCAGTAGCCCGACAGGTCTCTTCGGAAACACCATATATTTT. Its translation is CASSPTGLFGNTIYF.

The chain links TRBV12-5 to TRBJ2-7; D unresolved. Germline V gene sequence: CDR1 LGHNT, CDR2 FRNRAP. The CDR3 consists of 11 residues. V dropped 5 bases and J dropped 7 bases, with 9 bases sitting between them. The CDR3 region is CASGGDGEQYF. The CDR3 nucleotides read TGTGCTAGTGGTGGAGATGGGGAGCAGTACTTC.

The V and J genes are TRBV28 and TRBJ2-3; 12 nucleotides align to TRBD2. The CDR3 consists of 15 residues. From germline, CDR1 is MDHEN and CDR2 SYDVKM. J was trimmed by 1 base and V by 6 bases; bases with no gene match: 2. CDR3 region: CASRPSGGGTDTQYF. DNA of the CDR3: TGTGCCAGCAGGCCTAGCGGGGGGGGCACAGATACGCAGTATTTT.

The V and J genes are TRBV6-5 and TRBJ1-1, with 9 bases identical to TRBD1. V dropped 6 bases and J dropped 1; count of bases not matched to a gene: 6. Germline CDR1 MNHEY, CDR2 SVGAGI. The CDR3 totals 15 residues. The CDR3 region is CASSPGTGRNTEAFF. CDR3 in DNA: TGTGCCAGCAGCCCCGGGACAGGGAGGAACACTGAAGCTTTCTTT.

This chain uses TRBV18 with TRBJ2-2, with TRBD1 identical over 7 bases. The CDR3 consists of 17 residues. V was pared by 2 bases and J by 1 base, with 7 bases of the junction left unmatched. CDR1 and CDR2 (germline): KGHSH, LQKENI. The CDR3 reads CASSPSQGTVNTGELFF. In nucleotides, the CDR3 is TGTGCCAGCTCACCATCCCAGGGGACAGTGAACACCGGGGAGCTGTTTTTT.

The chain combines TRBV28 with TRBJ1-3; TRBD1 matches 11 bases. The CDR3 has 16 amino acids. V lost 4 bases, J lost 4 bases, and 6 bases stayed unmatched. The germline CDR1 and CDR2 sequences are MDHEN and SYDVKM. The CDR3 sequence: CASSSGQGAIGNTIYF. CDR3 nucleotide sequence: TGTGCCAGCAGTTCTGGACAGGGGGCGATCGGAAACACCATATATTTT.

J is TRBJ1-5 and V is TRBV6-5; D unresolved. The CDR3 length is 15 residues. Trimming shortened V by 6 bases and J by 0 bases, and 12 bases separated the two germline ends. Germline V gene lookup returns CDR1 MNHEY and CDR2 SVGAGI. The CDR3 DNA sequence: TGTGCCAGCAGCCCGACCGGGTATAGCAATCAGCCCCAGCATTTT. Protein product: CASSPTGYSNQPQHF.

This clone was counted only a few times. This rearrangement joins TRBV18 to TRBJ2-7, with D perhaps matching TRBD1 (5 bases). Germline assignment: CDR1 KGHSH and CDR2 LQKENI. Trimming took off 3 bases at V and 6 bases at J, with 9 bases between the two ends. The CDR3 runs to 12 residues. The CDR3 nucleotides are TGTGCCAGCTCACCCTCAGGGTCCGAGCAGTACTTC. Residues: CASSPSGSEQYF.

This chain joins TRBV2 and TRBJ2-7; the match to TRBD1 covers 7 bases. The germline V gene has CDR1 SNHLY and CDR2 FYNNEI. This CDR3 has 14 amino acids. V trimming: 6 bases; J trimming: 5 bases; junction bases outside the gene matches: 10. CDR3 residues: CASRRGDRVHEQYF. CDR3 DNA sequence: TGTGCCAGCAGGAGGGGTGACAGGGTCCACGAGCAGTACTTC. Variable domain in full (rest from reference TRBV2 and TRBJ2-7): EPEVTQTPSHQVTQMGQEVILRCVPISNHLYFYWYRQILGQKVEFLVSFYNNEISEKSEIFDDQFSVERPDGSNFTLKIRSTKLEDSAMYFCASRRGDRVHEQYFGPGTRLTVT.

The CDR3 loop is CAISEYEEGGYEQYF. CDR3 DNA: TGTGCCATCAGTGAGTATGAAGAGGGAGGCTACGAGCAGTACTTC. The chain joins TRBV10-3 to TRBJ2-7; weak D call: TRBD2 (6 bases). Germline V CDR1 and CDR2: ENHRY, SYGVKD. The CDR3 is 15 residues long. Trimming shortened V by 1 base and J by 3 bases, and 13 bases separated the two germline ends.

The rearrangement links TRBV6-5 to TRBJ2-2, with D uncertain. CDR1 and CDR2 from the germline V gene are MNHEY and SVGAGI. This CDR3 contains 14 residues. The V gene lost 6 bases and the J gene lost 4 bases, with 12 bases spanning the gap. The CDR3: CASRGNSFTGELFF. The CDR3 DNA reads TGTGCCAGCAGAGGCAATAGCTTCACCGGGGAGCTGTTTTTT.

The CDR3 DNA reads TGTGCCAGCAGTTTCGACAGTTACAATGAGCAGTTCTTC. Its translation is CASSFDSYNEQFF. V and J are TRBV6-2 or TRBV6-3 and TRBJ2-1, with D maybe TRBD1 (5 bases). Germline CDR1 MNHEY, CDR2 SVGEGT. With 4 bases removed from V and 4 bases from J, the gap between germline ends came to 8 bases. The CDR3 is made up of 13 amino acids.